This T cell receptor (beta chain) was observed in a study of blood T cell repertoires in COVID-19. The CDR3 contains 14 residues. Per the germline V gene, CDR1 is KGHDR and CDR2 is SFDVKD. V gave up 3 bases and J gave up 6 bases, with 11 bases separating them. Generated by immunoSEQ multiplex PCR, the TCRdb table keeps only in-frame clones and is missing some. The data show about 220,000 clones, roughly 76% seen once. The sequenced material came from peripheral blood. This clonotype was obtained from a human donor in a cohort sampled during active COVID-19. The chain has TRBV24-1 and TRBJ2-1; weak D call: TRBD2 (7 bases). The CDR3 region has the DNA TGTGCCACCAGTGATCGGGGAGGGGGCAATGAGCAGTTCTTC. Amino acids: CATSDRGGGNEQFF.